A single sample gave rise to the 18 T cell receptor beta chains below, sequenced in a study of metastatic and nonmetastatic thyroid tumors. With MiXCR, TCRdb called clones anew from the PCR reads. The sample lists some 30,000 clones, roughly 33% occurring once. Patients were all untreated before their thyroid surgery. Sequenced sample: tumor tissue. These receptors all come from a female donor with papillary thyroid cancer or a benign thyroid nodule (not recorded which). Some clones in this sample may be carry-over from other donors' samples.

There are a few counts of this clone. This sequence joins TRBV28 and TRBJ1-1; TRBD1 might be the D (5 bases). Trimming pared 6 bases from V and 5 bases from J, leaving 19 bases between. This CDR3 has 15 residues. Germline V gives CDR1 MDHEN, CDR2 SYDVKM. The CDR3 here is CASSSRGGRGTEAFF. The CDR3 DNA is TGTGCCAGCAGCTCAAGGGGCGGTCGGGGGACTGAAGCTTTCTTT.

This clone was detected only a few times. The gene calls are TRBV11-2 and TRBJ1-2, with a tentative D call TRBD1 (6 bases). In germline, CDR1 is SGHAT, CDR2 FQNNGV. V was shortened by 4 bases and J by 5 bases, with 11 bases between the two germline ends. The CDR3 runs to 13 residues. The chain's CDR3 is CASSWDMEYGYTF. CDR3 coding DNA: TGTGCCAGCAGCTGGGACATGGAGTATGGCTACACCTTC.

V and J are TRBV6-1 and TRBJ2-5, with 11 bases matching TRBD2. Germline V lookup: CDR1 MNHNS, CDR2 SASEGT. Germline trimming cut 4 bases from V and 5 bases from J; bases unmatched to any gene: 12. The CDR3 contains 17 residues. CDR3 in amino acids: CASSVGLAGGIGETQYF. The CDR3 DNA reads as TGTGCCAGCAGTGTGGGTCTAGCGGGGGGAATTGGGGAGACCCAGTACTTC.

This clone showed up just a few times. V gene TRBV19 combines with J gene TRBJ2-7, with 8 bases identical to TRBD2. This CDR3 comprises 13 residues. Germline V gives CDR1 LNHDA, CDR2 SQIVND (reference sequence). The J segment lost 5 bases and the V segment lost 2 bases, leaving 2 bases of the junction unmatched. CDR3 sequence (DNA): TGTGCCAGTAGTATACTCGGGGGGGACGAGCAGTACTTC. Amino acids: CASSILGGDEQYF.

This rearrangement joins TRBV10-3 to TRBJ1-4; 11 positions match TRBD1. Looked up from germline, CDR1 is ENHRY and CDR2 is SYGVKD. V lost 8 bases, J lost 10 bases, and 3 bases stayed unmatched. The length of the CDR3 is 12 residues. CDR3 in amino acids: CAIGTGGAKLFF. The CDR3 coding sequence is TGTGCCATCGGGACAGGGGGGGCAAAACTGTTTTTT.

V and J are TRBV6-1 and TRBJ2-3, with TRBD1 identical over 8 bases. Trimming removed 6 bases from V and 4 bases from J; junction bases left unmatched: 9. Germline V gives CDR1 MNHNS, CDR2 SASEGT. The CDR3 length is 15 residues. The CDR3 is CASSPDRVGADTQYF. The CDR3 DNA reads TGTGCCAGCAGCCCGGACAGGGTTGGCGCAGATACGCAGTATTTT.

The chain couples TRBV4-1 to TRBJ2-7; TRBD1 or TRBD2 may be the D gene (5 bases each). CDR1 and CDR2 (germline): MGHRA, YSYEKL. Trimming took off 4 bases at V and 4 bases at J, with 11 bases between the two ends. The CDR3 spans 13 residues. CDR3 nucleotides: TGCGCCAGCAGCCCGGGACCCGGATACGAGCAGTACTTC. Translated, it gives CASSPGPGYEQYF.

This clone was seen at least ten times. The rearrangement links TRBV28 to TRBJ1-3; tentative D call: TRBD1 (5 bases). In germline, CDR1 is MDHEN, CDR2 SYDVKM. Trimming took off 3 bases at V and 4 bases at J, with 16 bases between the two ends. The CDR3 is made up of 16 amino acids. The CDR3 sequence is CASSFRGGYSGNTIYF. As DNA, the CDR3 is TGTGCCAGCAGTTTTAGGGGAGGGTACTCCGGAAACACCATATATTTT.

This clone was seen a single time. The chain has TRBV3-1 and TRBJ2-2; 7 bases line up with TRBD1. The CDR3 extends over 15 amino acids. CDR1 is LGHDT, CDR2 YNNKEL, per germline (reference sequence). J lost 4 bases, V lost 3 bases, and 5 bases had no gene match. CDR3 sequence reads: CASSHLTGSTGELFF. For the CDR3, the DNA is TGTGCCAGCAGCCATTTGACAGGGAGCACCGGGGAGCTGTTTTTT.

This clone was detected a few times. The rearrangement uses TRBV19 and TRBJ1-1, with D tentatively TRBD1 (6 bases). The germline CDR1 and CDR2 sequences are LNHDA and SQIVND (reference sequence). The CDR3 covers 13 residues. V dropped 4 bases and J dropped 0 bases, with 6 bases sitting between them. The CDR3 sequence is CASSRQVNTEAFF. Written as DNA, the CDR3 is TGTGCCAGTAGTAGACAGGTGAACACTGAAGCTTTCTTT.

The chain recombines TRBV20-1 with TRBJ2-1, with 10 positions matching TRBD2. With 1 base clipped from V and 4 bases from J, the junction kept 7 bases outside the gene matches. CDR3 length: 16 residues. The germline V gene encodes CDR1 DFQATT and CDR2 SNEGSKA (reference sequence). The CDR3 sequence is CSARVGSGRPYNEQFF. For the CDR3, the DNA is TGCAGTGCTAGAGTAGGTAGCGGGAGGCCGTACAATGAGCAGTTCTTC.

This clone occurred a few times. The gene calls are TRBV13 and TRBJ2-5; TRBD1 might be the D (6 bases). CDR1 and CDR2 (germline): PRHDT, FYEKMQ (reference sequence). CDR3 length equals 14 residues. Trimming took 7 bases from V and 0 from J, leaving 12 bases between them. The CDR3 nucleotides read TGTGCCAGCACCCAGGGGTCGTACCAAGAGACCCAGTACTTC. Residues: CASTQGSYQETQYF.

V is TRBV7-9 and J is TRBJ1-2, with TRBD1 matching 9 bases. Germline V lookup: CDR1 SEHNR, CDR2 FQNEAQ (reference sequence). The CDR3 loop spans 14 amino acids. Trimming cost V 4 bases and J 8 bases; bases outside gene matches: 8. CDR3 nucleotide sequence: TGTGCCAGCAGCTCGGACAGGGGCTTTTGGGGCTACACCTTC. Its translation is CASSSDRGFWGYTF.

The chain links TRBV30 to TRBJ1-1; D is unresolved. Deletions cut 4 bases from V and 6 bases from J, with 12 bases between. Per the germline V gene, CDR1 is GTSNPN and CDR2 is SVGIG (reference sequence). The CDR3 runs 12 residues. The CDR3 DNA reads as TGTGCCTGGAATCTACCCGGGCCTGAAGCTTTCTTT. It is translated as CAWNLPGPEAFF.

The chain uses TRBV28 and TRBJ1-6; D gene unclear. V shed 5 bases and J shed 6 bases, with 14 bases lying between them. Germline V gives CDR1 MDHEN, CDR2 SYDVKM. The length of the CDR3 is 15 residues. The CDR3 nucleotides are TGTGCCAGCAGTCCGGACCCGAACCCTAATTCACCCCTCCACTTT. This translates into CASSPDPNPNSPLHF.

This clone came up once. The chain uses TRBV20-1 and TRBJ1-5; 7 bases fit TRBD1. In germline, CDR1 is DFQATT, CDR2 SNEGSKA (reference sequence). This CDR3 comprises 14 residues. With 3 bases clipped from V and 5 bases from J, the junction kept 7 bases outside the gene matches. This chain's CDR3 is CSASTGVTHQPQHF. In nucleotides, the CDR3 is TGCAGTGCTAGTACAGGGGTTACGCATCAGCCCCAGCATTTT.

On this clone: Here the CDR3 omits its conserved ending phenylalanine or tryptophan, so a read error is the likely source. The chain is built from TRBV9 and TRBJ2-7; 7 positions match TRBD1. V was clipped by 2 bases and J by 4 bases; unmatched bases: 9. The CDR3 has 15 amino acids. Germline loops: CDR1 SGDLS, CDR2 YYNGEE. CDR3 DNA sequence: TGTGCCAGCAGCGTCGCCGGGACAGCGGATTACGAGCAGTACCTC. It encodes CASSVAGTADYEQYL.

The rearrangement joins TRBV11-2 to TRBJ2-2, with D hard to call. Looked up from germline, CDR1 is SGHAT and CDR2 is FQNNGV. The CDR3 has 16 residues. The V and J ends lost 4 bases and 8 bases respectively, with 20 bases between them. The CDR3 coding sequence is TGTGCCAGCAGCTCAGGCCGTTTAGGTTTAACGGGGGAGCTGTTTTTT. Protein: CASSSGRLGLTGELFF.